Given below is one T cell receptor beta chain in context. What it recognizes is unknown. With 60 Vbeta and 13 Jbeta primers, the PCR was carried out. The protocol was immunoSEQ multiplex PCR, while the TCRdb copy is restricted to in-frame clones and leaves out a portion. Of 75,000 to 100,000 clones in the sample, around 82% are singletons; the top ten hold 3% to 3.5%. This sample is part of a study of cytomegalovirus exposure and HLA in healthy donors. Study outcomes and limitations: Clonal expansion, a later analysis showed, was greater in HLA-associated TCR beta chains than in equally common others. Later analysis associated a missense DCLRE1C variant with TCR beta V- and J-gene trimming.

The CDR3 has 13 amino acids. The V segment lost 1 base and the J segment 10 bases; nucleotides outside the gene matches: 6. From germline, CDR1 is SGHAT and CDR2 FQNNGV. The sample comprised PBMCs. The gene calls are TRBV11-2 and TRBJ1-1; 7 bases map to TRBD1. This clonotype was sampled from a man aged 35-49 years in good health and CMV-seronegative. Here the CDR3 DNA reads TGTGCCAGCAGCTTAGGCACCCAGGGGGTAGCTTTCTTT. It translates to CASSLGTQGVAFF.